This entry lists 11 T cell receptor beta chains sequenced from one sample in a study of T cells after somatic rescue of genetic block. Using immunoSEQ multiplex PCR, the repertoire was profiled, and TCRdb retains in-frame clones only, with some absent. The sample shows more than 10,000 clones, over 60% of them seen only once. The sample consisted of peripheral blood mononuclear cells (PBMCs). These receptors all come from a boy between 10 and 17 years old.

This rearrangement joins TRBV11-3 to TRBJ2-2, with D unclear. The germline CDR1 and CDR2 sequences are SGHNT and YENEEA. The ends were cut back, 3 bases at V and 6 bases at J, with 5 bases in the middle. CDR3 length: 12 residues. The CDR3 region has the DNA TGTGCCAGCAGCTTTAAATCCGGGGAGCTGTTTTTT. Translated: CASSFKSGELFF.

The gene calls are TRBV7-9 and TRBJ1-6; tentatively, D is TRBD1 (5 bases). The CDR3 consists of 15 residues. Germline CDR1 SEHNR, CDR2 FQNEAQ (reference sequence). V lost 0 bases to trimming and J lost 7 bases, with 10 bases between them. CDR3 residues: CASSLAAGRNSPLHF. The DNA of the CDR3 is TGTGCCAGCAGCTTAGCAGCGGGGCGGAATTCACCCCTCCACTTT.

This clone came up a few times. The chain carries TRBV13 and TRBJ1-5; no clear D gene. V gave up 3 bases and J gave up 6 bases, with 15 bases separating them. Germline CDR1 PRHDT, CDR2 FYEKMQ (reference sequence). The CDR3 sequence is 15 residues long. The CDR3 nucleotides read TGTGCCAGCAGCTTGGGTCCAGCCATGGGTCAGCCCCAGCATTTT. It is translated as CASSLGPAMGQPQHF.

This clone turned up a few times. This rearrangement joins TRBV27 to TRBJ2-1, with 9 bases lining up with TRBD1. CDR3 length: 16 residues. From germline, CDR1 is MNHEY and CDR2 SMNVEV (reference sequence). The trim removed 5 bases at V and 4 bases at J, leaving 9 bases unmatched. The CDR3 here is CASSLPDRGGYNEQFF. The DNA of the CDR3 is TGTGCCAGCAGTCTCCCCGACAGGGGGGGATACAATGAGCAGTTCTTC.

The gene calls are TRBV5-1 and TRBJ2-4, with TRBD2 matching 9 bases. After removal of 4 bases from V and 5 bases from J, the junction contained 7 bases not matched to a gene. The germline gives CDR1 SGHRS, CDR2 YFSETQ. CDR3 length: 15 residues. For the CDR3, the DNA is TGCGCCAGCAGCCTGGCGGGGGGGCCCGAAAACATTCAGTACTTC. Residues: CASSLAGGPENIQYF.

CDR3 region: CASSLYLVSYEQYF. DNA of the CDR3: TGTGCCAGCAGCTTGTATCTGGTCTCCTACGAGCAGTACTTC. This chain connects TRBV5-6 to TRBJ2-7; D is ambiguous. This CDR3 contains 14 residues. V dropped 1 base and J dropped 0 bases, with 8 bases sitting between them. CDR1 SGHDT and CDR2 YYEEEE come from the germline V gene.

CDR3 in DNA: TGTGCCAGTAGTATCCCCGGGACCGAGGGAAAACTGTTTTTT. Protein sequence: CASSIPGTEGKLFF. The chain has TRBV19 and TRBJ1-4, with D perhaps matching TRBD1 (5 bases). Trimming took off 3 bases at V and 10 bases at J, with 15 bases between the two ends. Per the germline V gene, CDR1 is LNHDA and CDR2 is SQIVND (reference sequence). The CDR3 runs 14 residues.

The chain recombines TRBV9 with TRBJ1-1, with 7 bases that match TRBD1. The germline V gene encodes CDR1 SGDLS and CDR2 YYNGEE. The CDR3 covers 14 residues. V was clipped by 0 bases and J by 5 bases; unmatched bases: 4. CDR3 nucleotide sequence: TGTGCCAGCAGCGTAGAAGGGGGCGGGACTGAAGCTTTCTTT. Protein sequence: CASSVEGGGTEAFF.

This sequence joins TRBV18 and TRBJ2-7; D tentatively reads TRBD1 or TRBD2 (6 bases each). Germline loops: CDR1 KGHSH, CDR2 LQKENI. Trimming took 2 bases from V and 2 from J, leaving 19 bases between them. This CDR3 is built from 17 residues. For the CDR3, the DNA is TGTGCCAGCTCACCAAAGAGAGGAGGGGGGCCCCCCTACGAGCAGTACTTC. Its protein is CASSPKRGGGPPYEQYF.

This clone is categorized as medium-sized. The chain joins TRBV28 to TRBJ1-1; 9 bases are shared with TRBD1. CDR3 length equals 16 residues. The germline V gene has CDR1 MDHEN and CDR2 SYDVKM. With 6 bases clipped from V and 3 bases from J, the junction kept 11 bases outside the gene matches. CDR3 sequence reads: CASRTLTGGGYTEAFF. CDR3 nucleotides: TGTGCCAGCAGAACATTAACAGGGGGCGGGTACACTGAAGCTTTCTTT.

Notes on this clone: A junction end diverges from the germline sequence, so it may reflect a read error. The rearrangement uses TRBV10-3 and TRBJ2-7; 13 bases agree with TRBD2. The CDR3 totals 14 residues. Germline-derived CDR1 and CDR2 are ENHRY and SYGVKD. The CDR3 sequence is CAISEPGWGTSGTF. The CDR3 bases are TGTGCCATCAGTGAGCCCGGGTGGGGGACTAGCGGGACCTTC.